A single TCR beta chain is shown here with its context. Its matching antigen is unknown. CDR3 length equals 15 residues. In germline, CDR1 is SGHTA, CDR2 FQGNSA. The trim removed 1 base at V and 5 bases at J, leaving 7 bases unmatched. This entry belongs to a study of T cell responses to AZD1222 COVID-19 vaccine. The table came from immunoSEQ multiplex PCR; TCRdb's copy has only in-frame clones and leaves some out. Found here are around 150,000 clones, around nine tenths of them singletons; the top ten hold approximately 3.6%. Findings and caveats of the study: Females made up more of the donors, who were largely white British, and clonal diversity may have come out too low. Close to half of spike-specific TCRs reportedly recognize unmutated variant regions. Among vaccine-associated CD4 TCRs, coverage spanned spike, with dominance at 160-218 and 743-854.

This TCR came from an adult in good health. V gene TRBV7-2 combines with J gene TRBJ1-1; TRBD1 agrees at 7 bases. Sample: peripheral blood, taken on day 0 of AZD1222 vaccination. The CDR3 nucleotides are TGTGCCAGCAGCTTAGACCGGGACAGAGGGACTGAAGCTTTCTTT. Translating gives CASSLDRDRGTEAFF.